The entry below gives a single T cell receptor beta chain sequence along with its context. Its antigen is as yet unknown. Construction of TCR beta libraries was performed using quantitative 5'-RACE with molecular barcodes. TCRdb re-analysed the 5' RACE reads in MiXCR, keeping a single row per CDR3 protein. The sample gives hundreds of thousands of distinct CDR3 sequences, approximately 10% of which show up once; approximately 0.51% is in the top ten. The sample belongs to a study of CD8 T cells in ankylosing spondylitis. V was trimmed by 4 bases and J by 0 bases, leaving 13 bases between them. This CDR3 region has 17 residues. CDR1 ENHRY and CDR2 SYGVKD come from the germline V gene. Points from the study as a whole: Some of these motif variants have turned up before, in reports on reactive arthritis synovial fluid and blood. Disease-linked clones reportedly showed significant enrichment in matched ankylosing spondylitis synovial fluid. Disease-associated clones were CD8+ and fairly uncommon in peripheral blood. For ankylosing spondylitis blood, a TCR beta motif of about 8 highly homologous variants appeared characteristic.

The chain links TRBV10-3 to TRBJ2-6; D is tentatively TRBD1 or TRBD2 (6 bases each). The clonotype was recovered from a male donor with ankylosing spondylitis. Sequencing was performed on blood, either unsorted or a sorted T cell fraction (not recorded which). CDR3 loop: CAISVGGRGSGANVLTF. The CDR3 DNA reads as TGTGCCATCAGTGTCGGGGGCAGAGGCTCTGGGGCCAACGTCCTGACTTTC.